The rows below give T cell receptor beta chains drawn from one sample of a study of Graves' ophthalmopathy and Graves' hyperthyroidism. MiXCR, run by TCRdb on the multiplex PCR reads, gives a single entry per CDR3 protein. The sample has about 740,000 distinct CDR3 sequences; around 40% are singletons. Sequencing was carried out using peripheral blood. These receptors all stem from an adult man with Graves' ophthalmopathy. The CDR3 runs from the conserved cysteine through the conserved F or W. Each record gives: clone size, V gene, J gene, D gene, CDR3 protein, CDR3 DNA. The D gene is left open where the match is weak. Clone size, where shown, is once, few, many, or a class for clones that have expanded.

size: many; V: TRBV7-9; J: TRBJ2-2; D: TRBD1; CDR3: CASSLSGTGAGGELFF; DNA: TGTGCCAGCAGCTTGTCCGGGACAGGGGCTGGCGGGGAGCTGTTTTTT
size: .; V: TRBV10-3; J: TRBJ1-5; D: .; CDR3: CASRLGTGIWQPQHF; DNA: TGTGCCAGCAGACTTGGTACAGGGATTTGGCAGCCCCAGCATTTT
size: .; V: TRBV15; J: TRBJ2-7; D: TRBD2; CDR3: CATSLTLAGYEQYF; DNA: TGTGCCACCAGTCTAACGCTAGCGGGATACGAGCAGTACTTC
size: .; V: TRBV7-9; J: TRBJ2-7; D: .; CDR3: CASNLRRNEQYF; DNA: TGTGCCAGCAACCTGCGCCGTAACGAGCAGTACTTC
size: many; V: TRBV29-1; J: TRBJ1-2; D: .; CDR3: CSVGRGGYTF; DNA: TGCAGCGTTGGGAGGGGTGGCTACACCTTC
size: many; V: TRBV4-1; J: TRBJ2-6; D: .; CDR3: CASGQGGGSGANVLTF; DNA: TGCGCCAGCGGACAGGGAGGGGGGTCTGGGGCCAACGTCCTGACTTTC
size: .; V: TRBV2; J: TRBJ2-1; D: TRBD1; CDR3: CASRSGQGVYDEQFF; DNA: TGTGCCAGCAGGTCTGGACAGGGGGTCTACGATGAGCAGTTCTTC
size: .; V: TRBV5-5; J: TRBJ2-7; D: .; CDR3: CASSFLQGGYEQYF; DNA: TGTGCCAGCAGCTTCCTTCAGGGAGGCTACGAGCAGTACTTC
size: .; V: TRBV14; J: TRBJ1-5; D: TRBD1; CDR3: CASSVHTGDQPQHF; DNA: TGTGCCAGCAGCGTCCATACAGGGGATCAGCCCCAGCATTTT
size: few; V: TRBV19; J: TRBJ1-1; D: .; CDR3: CASSIARGNTEAFF; DNA: TGTGCCAGTAGTATCGCCCGGGGGAACACTGAAGCTTTCTTT
size: few; V: TRBV11-2; J: TRBJ1-5; D: .; CDR3: CASSSRPQQGQPQHF; DNA: TGTGCCAGCAGCTCACGACCGCAACAGGGTCAGCCCCAGCATTTT
size: .; V: TRBV25-1; J: TRBJ2-5; D: TRBD2; CDR3: CASSLAGRKTQYF; DNA: TGTGCCAGCAGTTTAGCGGGCAGAAAGACCCAGTACTTC
size: many; V: TRBV7-9; J: TRBJ1-1; D: .; CDR3: CASSLGNRGGTEAFF; DNA: TGTGCCAGCAGCTTAGGTAACCGAGGAGGCACTGAAGCTTTCTTT
size: once; V: TRBV19; J: TRBJ2-5; D: .; CDR3: CASKGPETQYF; DNA: TGTGCCAGCAAGGGGCCAGAGACCCAGTACTTC
size: .; V: TRBV10-3; J: TRBJ2-1; D: .; CDR3: CAISESNWGVGEQFF; DNA: TGTGCCATCAGTGAGTCGAATTGGGGGGTCGGTGAGCAGTTCTTC
size: few; V: TRBV10-3; J: TRBJ2-7; D: TRBD1; CDR3: CASRRIQGTPDEQYF; DNA: TGTGCCAGCCGTAGAATACAGGGGACGCCTGACGAGCAGTACTTC
size: few; V: TRBV19; J: TRBJ2-5; D: .; CDR3: CASRPGGPQETQYF; DNA: TGTGCCAGTCGTCCCGGGGGGCCTCAAGAGACCCAGTACTTC
size: .; V: TRBV12-3/TRBV12-4; J: TRBJ1-1; D: .; CDR3: CASSPPDLNTEAFF; DNA: TGTGCCAGCAGCCCCCCGGACCTGAACACTGAAGCTTTCTTT
size: .; V: TRBV20-1; J: TRBJ2-7; D: .; CDR3: CSARSLAISYEQYF; DNA: TGCAGTGCTAGGAGTCTAGCGATCTCCTACGAGCAGTACTTC
size: .; V: TRBV7-9; J: TRBJ2-7; D: .; CDR3: CASSQNTGEVEQYF; DNA: TGTGCCAGCTCACAGAACACCGGGGAGGTCGAGCAGTACTTC
size: .; V: TRBV6-4; J: TRBJ1-5; D: .; CDR3: CASTVLGGQKHYSNQPQHF; DNA: TGTGCCAGCACAGTATTAGGGGGACAAAAACATTATAGCAATCAGCCCCAGCATTTT
size: few; V: TRBV2; J: TRBJ1-3; D: TRBD1; CDR3: CASSESHRGLRNTIYF; DNA: TGTGCCAGCAGTGAAAGTCACAGGGGGCTGCGTAACACCATATATTTT
size: few; V: TRBV19; J: TRBJ2-6; D: TRBD1; CDR3: CASSNSQGAAGANVLTF; DNA: TGTGCCAGTAGTAATTCACAGGGGGCCGCTGGGGCCAACGTCCTGACTTTC
size: many; V: TRBV29-1; J: TRBJ2-7; D: .; CDR3: CSVAGAETYEQYF; DNA: TGCAGCGTTGCGGGAGCTGAAACCTACGAGCAGTACTTC
size: .; V: TRBV12-3/TRBV12-4; J: TRBJ2-7; D: TRBD2; CDR3: CASSSPGGVQYF; DNA: TGTGCCAGCAGTTCCCCCGGGGGGGTGCAGTACTTC
size: few; V: TRBV6-5; J: TRBJ1-6; D: .; CDR3: CASSLGNSYNSPLHF; DNA: TGTGCCAGCAGTCTAGGAAACTCCTATAATTCACCCCTCCACTTT
size: many; V: TRBV10-3; J: TRBJ1-6; D: TRBD1; CDR3: CATHGTGGNSPLHF; DNA: TGTGCCACCCATGGGACAGGGGGTAATTCACCCCTCCACTTT
size: many; V: TRBV10-3; J: TRBJ2-2; D: TRBD1; CDR3: CAIRPGTGTSSGELFF; DNA: TGTGCCATCCGTCCCGGGACAGGGACGTCTAGCGGGGAGCTGTTTTTT
size: few; V: TRBV6-5; J: TRBJ2-5; D: .; CDR3: CASSYLRDTPTQYF; DNA: TGTGCCAGCAGTTACCTCCGGGACACCCCGACCCAGTACTTC
size: few; V: TRBV10-3; J: TRBJ1-4; D: .; CDR3: CASMGGLRGFLFF; DNA: TGTGCCAGCATGGGGGGGCTCCGGGGGTTTCTGTTTTTT
size: .; V: TRBV5-8; J: TRBJ1-2; D: .; CDR3: CASRKNPYGYTF; DNA: TGTGCCAGCAGGAAGAACCCCTATGGCTACACCTTC
size: .; V: TRBV7-8; J: TRBJ1-2; D: .; CDR3: CASRRDRYGYTF; DNA: TGTGCCAGCCGTAGGGACCGCTATGGCTACACCTTC
size: many; V: TRBV5-1; J: TRBJ2-7; D: .; CDR3: CASSLGDSEQYF; DNA: TGTGCCAGCAGCTTAGGGGACTCCGAGCAGTACTTC
size: .; V: TRBV20-1; J: TRBJ1-5; D: .; CDR3: CSAGRGMGQPQHF; DNA: TGCAGTGCTGGGAGGGGTATGGGTCAGCCCCAGCATTTT
size: few; V: TRBV4-2; J: TRBJ1-1; D: .; CDR3: CASSQGYGENTEAFF; DNA: TGTGCCAGCAGCCAAGGTTACGGGGAGAACACTGAAGCTTTCTTT
size: once; V: TRBV29-1; J: TRBJ1-3; D: .; CDR3: CSSVLEGNTIYF; DNA: TGCAGCAGTGTCCTAGAGGGAAACACCATATATTTT
size: .; V: TRBV29-1; J: TRBJ1-4; D: .; CDR3: CSVRGGGEKLFF; DNA: TGCAGCGTCCGCGGGGGAGGGGAAAAACTGTTTTTT
size: .; V: TRBV11-2; J: TRBJ2-1; D: TRBD1; CDR3: CASSRDSGQGKYEQFF; DNA: TGTGCCAGCAGCCGCGACTCCGGACAGGGGAAGTATGAGCAGTTCTTC
size: many; V: TRBV12-3/TRBV12-4; J: TRBJ1-1; D: .; CDR3: CASSPIQGGDTEAFF; DNA: TGTGCCAGCAGTCCCATCCAGGGAGGGGACACTGAAGCTTTCTTT
size: .; V: TRBV12-3/TRBV12-4; J: TRBJ2-7; D: .; CDR3: CASSLTGNNEQYF; DNA: TGTGCCAGCAGTTTAACAGGGAACAACGAGCAGTACTTC
size: few; V: TRBV7-3; J: TRBJ2-7; D: TRBD2; CDR3: CASSSTSGRIPLEQYF; DNA: TGTGCCAGCAGTTCCACTAGCGGGAGGATCCCCCTCGAGCAGTACTTC
size: few; V: TRBV4-2; J: TRBJ2-5; D: .; CDR3: CASSQDGQVLGETQYF; DNA: TGTGCCAGCAGCCAAGATGGTCAGGTTCTAGGAGAGACCCAGTACTTC
size: few; V: TRBV7-9; J: TRBJ2-2; D: .; CDR3: CASSLRGGQFTGELFF; DNA: TGTGCCAGCAGCTTAAGAGGGGGACAATTCACCGGGGAGCTGTTTTTT
size: few; V: TRBV2; J: TRBJ2-7; D: TRBD2; CDR3: CASIPASGRYEQYF; DNA: TGTGCCAGCATACCAGCTAGCGGGAGGTACGAGCAGTACTTC
size: .; V: TRBV29-1; J: TRBJ1-5; D: .; CDR3: CSLGQFNQPQHF; DNA: TGCAGTCTCGGACAGTTCAATCAGCCCCAGCATTTT
size: .; V: TRBV10-3; J: TRBJ1-2; D: TRBD1; CDR3: CAGQGHIYGYTF; DNA: TGTGCCGGACAGGGGCATATCTATGGCTACACCTTC
size: .; V: TRBV20-1; J: TRBJ2-5; D: TRBD1; CDR3: CSASDRGPGGETQYF; DNA: TGCAGTGCTAGCGACAGGGGGCCAGGAGGGGAGACCCAGTACTTC
size: few; V: TRBV2; J: TRBJ2-5; D: .; CDR3: CASSEWASSQETQYF; DNA: TGTGCCAGCAGTGAATGGGCCAGTTCACAAGAGACCCAGTACTTC
size: .; V: TRBV29-1; J: TRBJ2-7; D: .; CDR3: CSVKTGRGYEQYF; DNA: TGCAGCGTGAAGACAGGGCGGGGATACGAGCAGTACTTC
size: .; V: TRBV19; J: TRBJ2-7; D: TRBD1; CDR3: CASSKGTDSYEQYF; DNA: TGTGCCAGTAGTAAAGGGACAGACTCCTACGAGCAGTACTTC
size: once; V: TRBV20-1; J: TRBJ2-1; D: TRBD2; CDR3: CSAPTSGNVDEQFF; DNA: TGCAGTGCGCCGACTAGCGGGAATGTCGATGAGCAGTTCTTC
size: few; V: TRBV7-2; J: TRBJ2-7; D: TRBD2; CDR3: CASSYGLAGALYEQYF; DNA: TGTGCCAGCAGCTACGGACTAGCGGGAGCCCTCTACGAGCAGTACTTC
size: few; V: TRBV15; J: TRBJ2-7; D: .; CDR3: CATSRDIRHPQRHYEQYF; DNA: TGTGCCACCAGCAGAGATATACGTCATCCGCAAAGACACTACGAGCAGTACTTC
size: few; V: TRBV5-1; J: TRBJ1-6; D: TRBD1; CDR3: CASSPWTGGMNNSPLHF; DNA: TGCGCCAGCAGCCCCTGGACAGGGGGAATGAATAATTCACCCCTCCACTTT
size: .; V: TRBV9; J: TRBJ1-2; D: TRBD1; CDR3: CASSNEGQTNYGYTF; DNA: TGTGCCAGCAGCAACGAGGGACAGACTAACTATGGCTACACCTTC
size: .; V: TRBV7-9; J: TRBJ1-4; D: TRBD1; CDR3: CASSLQGASTNEKLFF; DNA: TGTGCCAGCAGCTTACAGGGGGCCTCGACTAATGAAAAACTGTTTTTT
size: many; V: TRBV7-2; J: TRBJ2-7; D: .; CDR3: CASSVGLGAYEQYF; DNA: TGTGCCAGCAGCGTGGGACTGGGGGCCTACGAGCAGTACTTC
size: once; V: TRBV12-3/TRBV12-4; J: TRBJ1-2; D: TRBD1; CDR3: CASSWTSGTDGYTF; DNA: TGTGCCAGCAGTTGGACTAGCGGGACAGACGGCTACACCTTC
size: .; V: TRBV2; J: TRBJ2-7; D: .; CDR3: CASSSPGGTAYEQYF; DNA: TGTGCCAGCAGTTCCCCGGGGGGGACAGCCTACGAGCAGTACTTC
size: many; V: TRBV2; J: TRBJ2-7; D: .; CDR3: CASSFGDEQYF; DNA: TGTGCCAGCAGTTTCGGTGACGAGCAGTACTTC